A single sample is the source of the 31 T cell receptor beta chains below, sequenced in a study of blood T cell repertoires in COVID-19. Generated by immunoSEQ multiplex PCR, the TCRdb table keeps only in-frame clones and is missing some. The sample has a few hundred thousand clones, roughly 84% seen once; the top ten hold approximately 6.2%. The sequencing input was PBMCs or T cells enriched from blood (not recorded which). The receptor set was obtained from a woman between 35 and 50 years old who had recovered from COVID-19.

This chain connects TRBV28 to TRBJ1-4; 11 positions agree with TRBD1. In germline, CDR1 is MDHEN, CDR2 SYDVKM. There are 18 residues in the CDR3. V was pared by 3 bases and J by 3 bases, with 9 bases of the junction left unmatched. The CDR3 loop is CASSFSGTGGYSNEKLFF. CDR3 in DNA: TGTGCCAGCAGTTTCTCCGGGACAGGGGGATACTCTAATGAAAAACTGTTTTTT.

This clone was seen just once. The V call is TRBV30, the J call TRBJ1-1; D gene uncertain. Germline V gene lookup returns CDR1 GTSNPN and CDR2 SVGIG (reference sequence). This CDR3 has 13 residues. Trimming pared 3 bases from V and 1 base from J, leaving 9 bases between. Written as DNA, the CDR3 is TGTGCCTGGAGCTACGGCGGGAACACTGAAGCTTTCTTT. It translates to CAWSYGGNTEAFF.

This clone has more than one count but fewer than ten. V gene TRBV28 combines with J gene TRBJ2-3, with 13 bases fitting TRBD2. The CDR3 spans 17 residues. Looked up from germline, CDR1 is MDHEN and CDR2 is SYDVKM. V lost 2 bases and J lost 7; bases outside the gene matches: 9. In DNA form, the CDR3 reads TGTGCCAGCAGTTTAGGGGGGACTAGCGGGGACCAAAATACGCAGTATTTT. Encoded protein: CASSLGGTSGDQNTQYF.

The chain recombines TRBV28 with TRBJ1-4, with D tentatively TRBD1 (6 bases). V shed 4 bases and J shed 7 bases, with 19 bases lying between them. CDR1 and CDR2 from the germline V gene are MDHEN and SYDVKM. The CDR3 contains 16 residues. The CDR3 spells CASSSRTGSRGEKLFF. The DNA for the CDR3 is TGTGCCAGCAGTTCGAGAACAGGGAGTAGAGGTGAAAAACTGTTTTTT.

The chain has TRBV4-2 and TRBJ2-1; D might be TRBD2 (5 bases). CDR3 length: 15 residues. CDR1 is LGHNA and CDR2 is YNFKEQ in the germline V gene. V lost 0 bases to trimming and J lost 7 bases, with 13 bases between them. The CDR3 sequence: CASSQDGSVANEQFF. In DNA form, the CDR3 reads TGTGCCAGCAGCCAAGATGGGTCGGTAGCGAATGAGCAGTTCTTC.

This chain links TRBV6-5 with TRBJ1-5, with D perhaps matching TRBD1 (5 bases). The V end was cut by 8 bases, the J end by 4 bases, with 9 bases between. This CDR3 has 12 residues. Germline CDR1 MNHEY, CDR2 SVGAGI. The CDR3 sequence: CASQGPNQPQHF. CDR3 nucleotides: TGTGCCAGCCAGGGCCCTAATCAGCCCCAGCATTTT.

This chain uses TRBV27 with TRBJ1-1, with no clear D. Germline V gene sequence: CDR1 MNHEY, CDR2 SMNVEV (reference sequence). The CDR3 extends over 13 amino acids. V was trimmed by 10 bases and J by 3 bases, leaving 15 bases between them. The CDR3 region has the DNA TGTGCCACCAAAGGCAACCTAGACACTGAAGCTTTCTTT. This translates into CATKGNLDTEAFF.

The chain uses TRBV7-8 and TRBJ1-5; TRBD1 is a possible D gene (5 bases). Germline-derived CDR1 and CDR2 are SGHVS and FQNEAQ. Trimming cost V 6 bases and J 5 bases, with 14 bases left between them. CDR3 size: 14 residues. CDR3 amino acids: CASSHSGGDQPQHF. The CDR3 coding sequence is TGTGCCAGCAGTCACAGCGGGGGGGATCAGCCCCAGCATTTT.

This clone came up a few times. The genes are TRBV11-3 and TRBJ2-2, with unresolved D. Looked up from germline, CDR1 is SGHNT and CDR2 is YENEEA. The CDR3 extends over 14 amino acids. V was trimmed by 4 bases and J by 2 bases, leaving 8 bases between them. DNA of the CDR3: TGTGCCAGCAGCTCCAGATCTAACACCGGGGAGCTGTTTTTT. Translation gives CASSSRSNTGELFF. Variable domain in full (rest from reference TRBV11-3 and TRBJ2-2): EAGVVQSPRYKIIEKKQPVAFWCNPISGHNTLYWYLQNLGQGPELLIRYENEEAVDDSQLPKDRFSAERLKGVDSTLKIQPAELGDSAVYLCASSSRSNTGELFFGEGSRLTVL.

This rearrangement joins TRBV29-1 to TRBJ2-3, with 9 bases lining up with TRBD1. The junction had 2 bases not matched to a gene; V was cut back by 4 bases and J by 3 bases. The CDR3 spans 13 residues. The germline gives CDR1 SQVTM, CDR2 ANQGSEA. As DNA, the CDR3 is TGCAGCGTTGGGGACAGGGCAACAGATACGCAGTATTTT. This encodes CSVGDRATDTQYF.

The J gene is TRBJ1-1, the V gene TRBV19, with 9 bases identical to TRBD1. Germline values: CDR1 LNHDA, CDR2 SQIVND (reference sequence). V dropped 5 bases and J dropped 5; count of bases not matched to a gene: 12. CDR3 length equals 16 residues. The CDR3 spells CASSPYRGQRKTEAFF. The CDR3 bases are TGTGCCAGTAGTCCTTACAGGGGGCAAAGGAAGACTGAAGCTTTCTTT.

V is TRBV13 and J is TRBJ1-1; 9 bases map to TRBD1. The CDR3 loop spans 12 amino acids. V gave up 5 bases and J gave up 9 bases; unmatched junction bases: 4. The germline gives CDR1 PRHDT, CDR2 FYEKMQ (reference sequence). The DNA of the CDR3 is TGTGCCAGCAGCCCCGGGACAGGGAAAGCTTTCTTT. This codes for CASSPGTGKAFF.

V is TRBV2 and J is TRBJ2-7, with 14 positions matching TRBD2. With V trimmed by 7 bases and J by 8 bases, 16 bases remained unmatched. This CDR3 comprises 17 residues. Germline-derived CDR1 and CDR2 are SNHLY and FYNNEI. The CDR3 spells CASTRPGLAGEKGKQYF. The CDR3 DNA reads TGTGCCAGCACGAGGCCGGGACTAGCGGGAGAGAAGGGGAAGCAGTACTTC.

This clone was detected only once. The rearrangement uses TRBV18 and TRBJ1-1; a weak D match, TRBD1 (6 bases). V was clipped by 0 bases and J by 12 bases, with 23 bases between them. The CDR3 contains 16 residues. The germline gives CDR1 KGHSH, CDR2 LQKENI. The CDR3, as DNA: TGTGCCAGCTCACCACCCAGAATGGGGGCTCCCCTGATCCCTTTCTTT. It yields the protein CASSPPRMGAPLIPFF. The full variable domain, with the rest looked up from reference TRBV18 and TRBJ1-1, is NAGVMQNPRHLVRRRGQEARLRCSPMKGHSHVYWYRQLPEEGLKFMVYLQKENIIDESGMPKERFSAEFPKEGPSILRIQQVVRGDSAAYFCASSPPRMGAPLIPFFGQGTRLTVV.

This clone was recorded once. The rearrangement joins TRBV11-1 to TRBJ1-1, with TRBD1 matching 8 bases. The CDR3 has 14 residues. The V gene end was trimmed by 3 bases and the J gene end by 3 bases; junction bases not matched to a gene: 3. The V gene's germline CDR1 is SGHAT and CDR2 FQDESV (reference sequence). The CDR3 sequence: CASSFDRGDTEAFF. The CDR3 region has the DNA TGTGCCAGCAGCTTCGACAGGGGAGACACTGAAGCTTTCTTT.

The chain joins TRBV7-2 to TRBJ2-6, with TRBD1 as a possible D gene (6 bases). CDR3 length equals 17 residues. Between the trimmed V and J ends, which lost 0 bases and 4 bases, there was a span of 13 bases. Germline V CDR1 and CDR2: SGHTA, FQGNSA. CDR3 sequence reads: CASSLAHRVSGANVLTF. CDR3 DNA: TGTGCCAGCAGCTTAGCGCACAGGGTATCCGGGGCCAACGTCCTGACTTTC. Using reference TRBV7-2 and TRBJ2-6 for the parts outside the CDR3, the full variable domain is GAGVSQSPSNKVTEKGKDVELRCDPISGHTALYWYRQSLGQGLEFLIYFQGNSAPDKSGLPSDRFSAERTGGSVSTLTIQRTQQEDSAVYLCASSLAHRVSGANVLTFGAGSRLTVL.

The chain employs TRBV19 and TRBJ2-5; TRBD2 aligns across 10 bases. Germline assignment: CDR1 LNHDA and CDR2 SQIVND (reference sequence). V trimming: 3 bases; J trimming: 11 bases; junction bases outside the gene matches: 15. CDR3 size: 16 residues. CDR3 amino acids: CASSIRVTSGPQSQYF. CDR3 DNA: TGTGCCAGTAGTATTCGGGTGACTAGCGGGCCTCAATCTCAGTACTTC. The variable domain in full, completed from reference TRBV19 and TRBJ2-5, reads DGGITQSPKYLFRKEGQNVTLSCEQNLNHDAMYWYRQDPGQGLRLIYYSQIVNDFQKGDIAEGYSVSREKKESFPLTVTSAQKNPTAFYLCASSIRVTSGPQSQYFGPGTRLLVL.

CDR3 sequence (DNA): TGTGCCAGCAGCCTCTCTCTAGCGGGTTACTCCTACAATGAGCAGTTCTTC. Amino acid sequence: CASSLSLAGYSYNEQFF. V is TRBV14 and J is TRBJ2-1; 8 positions match TRBD2. J lost 0 bases, V lost 4 bases, and 8 bases had no gene match. The V gene's germline CDR1 is SGHDN and CDR2 FVKESK. The CDR3 totals 17 residues.

The chain employs TRBV7-2 and TRBJ1-6; D ambiguous. The CDR3 length is 16 residues. The germline gives CDR1 SGHTA, CDR2 FQGNSA. V was cut by 5 bases and J by 0 bases, with 11 bases left in between. The CDR3 protein is CASSPNPGSYNSPLHF. The CDR3, as DNA: TGTGCCAGCAGCCCGAACCCGGGCTCCTATAATTCACCCCTCCACTTT.

The J gene is TRBJ2-1, the V gene TRBV10-1, with D unresolved. The V and J ends lost 3 bases and 9 bases respectively, with 6 bases between them. Germline CDR1 reads WNHNN; CDR2 reads SYGVQD (reference sequence). This CDR3 comprises 11 residues. DNA for the CDR3: TGCGCCAGCAGTGATGGCAGTGAGCAGTTCTTC. Translating it yields CASSDGSEQFF.

CDR3 amino acids: CASSDIWDRGQGQPQHF. The CDR3 DNA follows: TGTGCCTCCTCGGATATATGGGACAGGGGGCAGGGGCAGCCCCAGCATTTT. The V call is TRBV28, the J call TRBJ1-5; 12 bases are shared with TRBD1. CDR1 and CDR2 from the germline V gene are MDHEN and SYDVKM. The V and J ends lost 11 bases and 7 bases, in that order; junction bases with no gene match: 18. The CDR3 is made up of 17 amino acids.

V is TRBV10-3 and J is TRBJ2-4; D is possibly TRBD2 (5 bases). Germline CDR1 and CDR2: ENHRY and SYGVKD. This CDR3 region has 14 residues. V was clipped by 3 bases and J by 6 bases, with 12 bases between them. CDR3 nucleotide sequence: TGTGCCATCAGTGACGGGATATCTCTAAACATTCAGTACTTC. This codes for CAISDGISLNIQYF.

The V and J genes are TRBV24-1 and TRBJ1-1; no reliable D call. V lost 5 bases and J lost 4, with 7 bases in between. CDR1 and CDR2 (germline): KGHDR, SFDVKD. The length of the CDR3 is 12 residues. The CDR3 DNA sequence: TGTGCCACCAGTGGTCGGTTCACTGAAGCTTTCTTT. Amino acids: CATSGRFTEAFF.

The rearrangement links TRBV5-6 to TRBJ2-7; TRBD1 aligns across 8 bases. CDR3 length equals 16 residues. The V gene's germline CDR1 is SGHDT and CDR2 YYEEEE. J gave up 0 bases and V 6 bases, and 11 bases lay outside the gene matches. The CDR3 spells CASNIWTGYSSYEQYF. The CDR3 DNA is TGTGCCAGCAACATTTGGACAGGGTACTCCTCCTACGAGCAGTACTTC.

The CDR3 DNA sequence: TGTGCCAGCTCACTGGGACAAGTATCTAATGAAAAACTGTTTTTT. The encoded protein is CASSLGQVSNEKLFF. This chain uses TRBV18 with TRBJ1-4; perhaps TRBD1 as D (6 bases). Germline values: CDR1 KGHSH, CDR2 LQKENI. With 4 bases removed from V and 3 bases from J, the gap between germline ends came to 12 bases. The CDR3 contains 15 residues. The full variable domain, rest sourced from reference TRBV18 and TRBJ1-4, is NAGVMQNPRHLVRRRGQEARLRCSPMKGHSHVYWYRQLPEEGLKFMVYLQKENIIDESGMPKERFSAEFPKEGPSILRIQQVVRGDSAAYFCASSLGQVSNEKLFFGSGTQLSVL.

V gene TRBV27 combines with J gene TRBJ1-4; 7 nucleotides line up with TRBD1. The ends lost 5 bases at V and 1 base at J; junction bases unmatched: 4. The germline gives CDR1 MNHEY, CDR2 SMNVEV (reference sequence). CDR3 size: 15 residues. CDR3 in amino acids: CASSPNRGTNEKLFF. CDR3 DNA sequence: TGTGCCAGCAGTCCGAACAGGGGAACTAATGAAAAACTGTTTTTT.

The chain uses TRBV5-1 and TRBJ2-7, with 10 nucleotides matching TRBD2. The CDR3 length is 14 residues. V shed 4 bases and J 4 bases; nucleotides not matched to a gene: 5. Per the germline V gene, CDR1 is SGHRS and CDR2 is YFSETQ. The CDR3 coding sequence is TGCGCCAGCAGCAAATTAGCGGGAGGTTACGAGCAGTACGTC. Protein sequence: CASSKLAGGYEQYV.

The chain is built from TRBV7-2 and TRBJ2-7, with TRBD2 matching over 7 bases. The germline CDR1 and CDR2 sequences are SGHTA and FQGNSA. CDR3 length: 16 residues. The junction had 11 bases not matched to a gene; V was cut back by 1 base and J by 5 bases. This CDR3 reads CASSLGMGGGQDEQYF. The CDR3 bases are TGTGCCAGCAGCTTAGGCATGGGGGGAGGGCAGGACGAGCAGTACTTC.

This chain joins TRBV11-2 and TRBJ1-1; D unclear. There are 12 residues in the CDR3. Germline-derived CDR1 and CDR2 are SGHAT and FQNNGV. V was trimmed by 0 bases and J by 8 bases, leaving 7 bases between them. In DNA form, the CDR3 reads TGTGCCAGCAGCTTAGACGTTCAGGAAGCTTTCTTT. This encodes CASSLDVQEAFF.

The chain couples TRBV7-6 to TRBJ1-4; D is uncertain. Germline-derived CDR1 and CDR2 are SGHVS and FNYEAQ. Between the trimmed V and J ends, which lost 5 bases and 0 bases, there was a span of 10 bases. The CDR3 extends over 15 amino acids. The CDR3 coding sequence is TGTGCCAGCAGCACGTCGGGTGCAACTAATGAAAAACTGTTTTTT. Amino acids: CASSTSGATNEKLFF. The variable domain in full, completed from reference TRBV7-6 and TRBJ1-4, reads GAGVSQSPRYKVTKRGQDVALRCDPISGHVSLYWYRQALGQGPEFLTYFNYEAQQDKSGLPNDRFSAERPEGSISTLTIQRTEQRDSAMYRCASSTSGATNEKLFFGSGTQLSVL.

This clone was seen a handful of times. The chain links TRBV19 to TRBJ2-7, with D possibly TRBD1 on 5 matching bases. Deletions cut 1 base from V and 1 base from J, with 11 bases between. CDR3 size: 15 residues. Germline V lookup: CDR1 LNHDA, CDR2 SQIVND (reference sequence). The chain's CDR3 is CASSIGKRGSYEQYF. The CDR3 DNA reads TGTGCCAGTAGTATAGGGAAAAGGGGATCCTACGAGCAGTACTTC.